This T cell receptor (beta chain) is from a study of blood T cell repertoires in COVID-19. Study background: Whether acute or convalescent, the COVID-19 samples came from the United States, Italy and Spain.

The CDR3 has 15 residues. V lost 1 base, J lost 4 bases, and 13 bases lay in between. Germline V gene sequence: CDR1 SGHVS, CDR2 FQNEAQ. Sequenced by immunoSEQ multiplex PCR; TCRdb stores in-frame clones only, minus some. The data show roughly 230,000 clones, with 70% to 90% seen just once and 5% to 8% held by the top ten. The rearrangement uses TRBV7-8 and TRBJ1-2, with D maybe TRBD1 (5 bases). The clonotype was recovered from a woman aged 45-65 years who had been exposed to COVID-19. The sequencing sample was made of PBMCs or T cells enriched from blood (not recorded which). Here the CDR3 DNA reads TGTGCCAGCAGCTTAGGATCAGGGCGGACCTATGGCTACACCTTC. It codes for CASSLGSGRTYGYTF.